This T cell receptor beta chain was sequenced during a study of cytomegalovirus exposure and HLA in healthy donors. This PCR relied on a set of 60 Vbeta primers and 13 Jbeta primers. Method: immunoSEQ multiplex PCR; TCRdb's copy keeps in-frame clones and lacks some. In the table there are more than 80,000 clones, roughly 80% of which are singletons. Germline V gives CDR1 GTSNPN, CDR2 SVGIG (reference sequence). V was shortened by 0 bases and J by 10 bases, with 16 bases between the two germline ends. The CDR3 contains 14 residues. This sequence originates from a girl aged 2-10 years in good health and CMV-seropositive. The J gene is TRBJ2-1, the V gene TRBV30; tentatively, D is TRBD2 (5 bases). The specimen sequenced was PBMCs. Here the CDR3 reads CAWSVQMGVREQFF. The DNA of the CDR3 is TGTGCCTGGAGTGTACAGATGGGAGTGAGGGAGCAGTTCTTC.